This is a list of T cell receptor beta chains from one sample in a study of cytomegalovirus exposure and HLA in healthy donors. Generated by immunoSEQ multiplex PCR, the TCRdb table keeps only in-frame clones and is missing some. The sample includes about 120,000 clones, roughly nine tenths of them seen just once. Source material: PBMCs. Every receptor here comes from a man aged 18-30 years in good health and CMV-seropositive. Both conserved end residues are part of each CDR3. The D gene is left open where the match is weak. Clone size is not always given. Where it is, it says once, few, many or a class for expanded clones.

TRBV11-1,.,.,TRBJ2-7,TGTGCCAGCAGCTTACCGGGACAACCTTACGAGCAGTACTTC,CASSLPGQPYEQYF
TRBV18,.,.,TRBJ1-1,TGTGCCAGCTCACCGTCTTCGGAGGGCAGGAACACTGAAGCTTTCTTT,CASSPSSEGRNTEAFF
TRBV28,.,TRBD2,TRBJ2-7,TGTGCCAGCAGTCGAACTAGCGGGTTCACCTACGAGCAGTACTTC,CASSRTSGFTYEQYF
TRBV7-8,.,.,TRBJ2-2,TGTGCCAGCAGCTTTTTGCGGGGCACCGGGGAGCTGTTTTTT,CASSFLRGTGELFF
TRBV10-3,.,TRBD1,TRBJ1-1,TGTGCCATCAGAGGACAGGACCAGTCCATGAACACTGAAGCTTTCTTT,CAIRGQDQSMNTEAFF
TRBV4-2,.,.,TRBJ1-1,TGTGCCAGCAGCCAAGATCGTTCTAAACCGAACACTGAAGCTTTCTTT,CASSQDRSKPNTEAFF
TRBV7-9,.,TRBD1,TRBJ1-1,TGTGCCAGCACGACAGGGTCGGGCACTGAAGCTTTCTTT,CASTTGSGTEAFF
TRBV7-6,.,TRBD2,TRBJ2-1,TGTGCCAGCAGCCTACTAGCGGGGGCACTGTACAATGAGCAGTTCTTC,CASSLLAGALYNEQFF
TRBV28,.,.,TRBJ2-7,TGTGCCAGCAGTTTATTTAGGCAGGGTAACTACGAGCAGTACTTC,CASSLFRQGNYEQYF
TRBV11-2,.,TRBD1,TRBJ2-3,TGTGCCAGCAGCTTAGGAACAGGGGACCACACAGATACGCAGTATTTT,CASSLGTGDHTDTQYF
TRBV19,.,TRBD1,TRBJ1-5,TGTGCCAGTACCAGACAGGGGGCTAGGGGCAATCAGCCCCAGCATTTT,CASTRQGARGNQPQHF
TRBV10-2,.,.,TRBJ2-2,TGCGCCAGCAGTGAGACACCGAACACCGGGGAGCTGTTTTTT,CASSETPNTGELFF
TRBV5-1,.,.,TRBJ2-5,TGCGCCAGCAGCTCCCTTACAGGGACGGAGACCCAGTACTTC,CASSSLTGTETQYF
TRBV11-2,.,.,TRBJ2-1,TGTGCCAGCAGCGCCTCTGTGGTAGCTGGCAATGAGCAGTTCTTC,CASSASVVAGNEQFF
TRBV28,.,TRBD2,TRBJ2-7,TGTGCCAGCAGTTTAAGCGGGGGGGCCTACGAGCAGTACTTC,CASSLSGGAYEQYF
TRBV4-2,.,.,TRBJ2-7,TGTGCCAGCAGCCAGGACCCACAGGGAACCTACGAGCAGTACTTC,CASSQDPQGTYEQYF
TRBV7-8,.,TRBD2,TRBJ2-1,TGTGCCAGCAGCTTAGATGCGGGGGAATACAATGAGCAGTTCTTC,CASSLDAGEYNEQFF
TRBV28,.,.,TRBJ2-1,TGTGCCAGCAGGTCACAGGTCCCGGAATCCTACAATGAGCAGTTCTTC,CASRSQVPESYNEQFF
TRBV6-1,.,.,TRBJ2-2,TGTGCCAGCAGACAGACGAACACCGGGGAGCTGTTTTTT,CASRQTNTGELFF
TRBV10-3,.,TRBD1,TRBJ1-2,TGTGCCATCAGTGAGAGGGAGACAGGGGGAAGGGGGAGCGGCTACACCTTC,CAISERETGGRGSGYTF
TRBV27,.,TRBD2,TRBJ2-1,TGTGCCAGCAGTTTACAGAGCGGGGGGTTGTACAATGAGCAGTTCTTC,CASSLQSGGLYNEQFF
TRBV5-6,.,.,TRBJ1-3,TGTGCCAGCAGCTATGCGGAGTTGGGGCCTGGAAACACCATATATTTT,CASSYAELGPGNTIYF
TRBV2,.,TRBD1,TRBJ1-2,TGTGCCAGCCCCGGGTGGGCCGACAGGGAAGACGACTATGGCTACACCTTC,CASPGWADREDDYGYTF
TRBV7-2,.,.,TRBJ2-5,TGTGCCAGCAGCTCTAAGAGTGGGGGCCGAGAGACCCAGTACTTC,CASSSKSGGRETQYF
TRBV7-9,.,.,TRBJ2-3,TGTGCCAGCAGCTTAGCGCGGGATACGCAGTATTTT,CASSLARDTQYF
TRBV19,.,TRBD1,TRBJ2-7,TGTGCCAGTAGTCCCTTCGGGGGACAGGACTCCTACGAGCAGTACTTC,CASSPFGGQDSYEQYF
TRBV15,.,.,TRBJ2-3,TGTGCCACCAGCAGAGATCTGTTGGATACGCAGTATTTT,CATSRDLLDTQYF
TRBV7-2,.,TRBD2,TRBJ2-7,TGTGCCAGCAGCTTGACTAGCGGGTCCTACGAGCAGTACTTC,CASSLTSGSYEQYF
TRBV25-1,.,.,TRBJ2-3,TGTGCCAGCACCCACCCGGTAGCAGATACGCAGTATTTT,CASTHPVADTQYF
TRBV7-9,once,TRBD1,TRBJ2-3,TGTGCCAGCACCCGACAGGGGCGAAATACGCAGTATTTT,CASTRQGRNTQYF
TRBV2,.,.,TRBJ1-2,TGTGCCAGCAGTGGGGACTCCGCGGGCTACACCTTC,CASSGDSAGYTF
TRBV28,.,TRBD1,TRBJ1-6,TGTGCCAGCAGCGATACAGGGGGGATTGGTTCACCCCTCCACTTT,CASSDTGGIGSPLHF
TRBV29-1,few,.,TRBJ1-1,TGCAGCGTTGACGGAGCGAAGAGGGAAGCTTTCTTT,CSVDGAKREAFF
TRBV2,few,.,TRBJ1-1,TGTGCCAGCAGCTACCTGGGCAGATCGAACACTGAAGCTTTCTTT,CASSYLGRSNTEAFF
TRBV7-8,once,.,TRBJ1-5,TGTGCCAGCAGCTTCCAAAGAGCGGGGAGAAATAGCAATCAGCCCCAGCATTTT,CASSFQRAGRNSNQPQHF
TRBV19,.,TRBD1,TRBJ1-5,TGTGCCAGTAGTACCGTAACAGGGGGCAATCAGCCCCAGCATTTT,CASSTVTGGNQPQHF
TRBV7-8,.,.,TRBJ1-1,TGTGCCAGCAGCTTAGGACAGAACACTGAAGCTTTCTTT,CASSLGQNTEAFF
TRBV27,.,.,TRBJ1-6,TGTGCCAGCAGTCTGGTCTCCTCGGGGGGTGCACAAGGGTCACCCCTCCACTTT,CASSLVSSGGAQGSPLHF
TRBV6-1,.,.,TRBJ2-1,TGTGCCAGCAGTGAAGGAGTAAGGACGGAGGGGTACAATGAGCAGTTCTTC,CASSEGVRTEGYNEQFF
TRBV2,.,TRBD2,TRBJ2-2,TGTGCCAGCAGTCTAGCGGGTGGGACCACCGGGGAGCTGTTTTTT,CASSLAGGTTGELFF
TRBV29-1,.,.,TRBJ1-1,TGCAGCCCGCCAGGGGCCGGTTGGGACACTGAAGCTTTCTTT,CSPPGAGWDTEAFF
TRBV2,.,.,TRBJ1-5,TGTGCCAGCAAGGTACAGGGCGATCAGCCCCAGCATTTT,CASKVQGDQPQHF
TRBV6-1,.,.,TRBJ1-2,TGTGCCAGCAGTGAATACGGGTCTGCAAACTATGGCTACACCTTC,CASSEYGSANYGYTF
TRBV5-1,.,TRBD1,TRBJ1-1,TGCGCCAGCAGCCTGGGACAGGGCGAGAACACTGAAGCTTTCTTT,CASSLGQGENTEAFF
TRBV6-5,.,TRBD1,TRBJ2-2,TGTGCCAGCACGGACAGGGGATCCGGGGAGCTGTTTTTT,CASTDRGSGELFF
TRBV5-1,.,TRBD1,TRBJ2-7,TGCGCCAGCAGCTCGACCGGGACAGGGGCGGACGAGCAGTACTTC,CASSSTGTGADEQYF
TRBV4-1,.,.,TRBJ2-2,TGCGCCAGCAGCCAAGATTTTCTCCGACAGTTGGGGGGGGAGCTGTTTTTT,CASSQDFLRQLGGELFF
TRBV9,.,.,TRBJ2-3,TGTGCCACCTCTCCCCGGGACACAGATACGCAGTATTTT,CATSPRDTDTQYF
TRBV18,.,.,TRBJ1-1,TGTGCCAGCTCACCCCCGGAGAGCATGAACACTGAAGCTTTCTTT,CASSPPESMNTEAFF
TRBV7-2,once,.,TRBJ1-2,TGTGCCAGCAGCCCCTCGGGGGATAACTATGGCTACACCTTC,CASSPSGDNYGYTF
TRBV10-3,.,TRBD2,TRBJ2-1,TGTGCCATCAGCACGACTAGCGGGGAGGAGCAGTTCTTC,CAISTTSGEEQFF
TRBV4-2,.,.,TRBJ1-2,TGTGCCAGCAGCCAACAACAGGGACACTCTAACTATGGCTACACCTTC,CASSQQQGHSNYGYTF
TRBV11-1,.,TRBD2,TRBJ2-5,TGTGCCAGCAGCTTAAGTGGCACTAGCGGGGCCCAAGAGACCCAGTACTTC,CASSLSGTSGAQETQYF
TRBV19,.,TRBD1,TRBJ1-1,TGTGCCAGTAGTGTTCGACAGGGGAGGGCTGAAGCTTTCTTT,CASSVRQGRAEAFF
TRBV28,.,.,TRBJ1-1,TGTGCCAGCAGTTTCGGCACTGAAGCTTTCTTT,CASSFGTEAFF